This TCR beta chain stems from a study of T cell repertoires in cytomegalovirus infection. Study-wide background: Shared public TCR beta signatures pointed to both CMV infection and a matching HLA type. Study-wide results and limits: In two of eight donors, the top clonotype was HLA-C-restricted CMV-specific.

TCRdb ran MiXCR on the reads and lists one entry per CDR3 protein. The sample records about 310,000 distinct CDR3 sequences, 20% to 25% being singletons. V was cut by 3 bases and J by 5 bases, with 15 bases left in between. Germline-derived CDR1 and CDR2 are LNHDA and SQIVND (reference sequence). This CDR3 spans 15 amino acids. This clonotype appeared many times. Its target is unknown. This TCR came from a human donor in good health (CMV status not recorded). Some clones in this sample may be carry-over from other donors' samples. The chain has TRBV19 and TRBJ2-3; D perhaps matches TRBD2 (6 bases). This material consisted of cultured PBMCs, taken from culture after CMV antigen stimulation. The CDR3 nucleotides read TGTGCCAGTAGTATTCCCGGGGGTCTGCAAGATACGCAGTATTTT. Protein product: CASSIPGGLQDTQYF. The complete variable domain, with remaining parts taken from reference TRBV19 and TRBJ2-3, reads DGGITQSPKYLFRKEGQNVTLSCEQNLNHDAMYWYRQDPGQGLRLIYYSQIVNDFQKGDIAEGYSVSREKKESFPLTVTSAQKNPTAFYLCASSIPGGLQDTQYFGPGTRLTVL.